The source of this T cell receptor (beta chain) is a study of T cells in tumors after PD-1 blockade. Across the whole study: Prior checkpoint blockade, systemic immunosuppressant use, or anti-cancer therapy within 4 weeks excluded patients. Patients received pembrolizumab 200 mg every 3 weeks or cemiplimab 350 mg every 2 weeks. A subset received ongoing vismodegib 150 mg daily alongside anti-PD-1 therapy.

This clone was recorded a few times. Here immunoSEQ multiplex PCR was the method, and the copy in TCRdb shows in-frame clones only, minus some. The table lists fewer than 35,000 clones, roughly 78% of them singletons. The CDR3 runs to 14 residues. Trimming removed 0 bases from V and 4 bases from J, with 9 bases in between. Germline CDR1 and CDR2: LNHNV and YYDKDF (reference sequence). The chain couples TRBV15 to TRBJ1-1; D unclear. The source of this sequence is a human donor with basal cell carcinoma. Material: PBMCs, obtained before anti-PD-1 treatment. Written as DNA, the CDR3 is TGTGCCACCAGCAGAGATGTAGGGAGCACTGAAGCTTTCTTT. Its translation is CATSRDVGSTEAFF.